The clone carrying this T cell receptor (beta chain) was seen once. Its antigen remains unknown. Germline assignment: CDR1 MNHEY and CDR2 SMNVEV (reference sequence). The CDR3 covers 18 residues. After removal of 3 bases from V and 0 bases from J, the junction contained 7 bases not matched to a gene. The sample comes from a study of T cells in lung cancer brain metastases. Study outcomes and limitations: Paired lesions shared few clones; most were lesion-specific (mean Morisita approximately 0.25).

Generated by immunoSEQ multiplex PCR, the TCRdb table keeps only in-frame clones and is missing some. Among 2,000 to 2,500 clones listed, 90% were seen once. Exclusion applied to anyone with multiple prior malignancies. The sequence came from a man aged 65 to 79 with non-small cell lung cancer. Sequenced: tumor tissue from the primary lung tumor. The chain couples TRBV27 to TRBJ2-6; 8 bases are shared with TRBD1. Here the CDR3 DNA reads TGTGCCAGCAGTTTCATGGGACAGGACCTCTCTGGGGCCAACGTCCTGACTTTC. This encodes CASSFMGQDLSGANVLTF.